These 13 T cell receptor beta chains share one sample of origin, sequenced in a study of CD4 and CD8 cells across lung adenocarcinoma regions. TCRdb independently ran MiXCR on the PCR reads; one entry per CDR3 protein. The table includes around 23,000 distinct CDR3 sequences, 53% detected once. Sample: CD8+ T cells from the center of a lung tumor. The origin of the receptors is a male donor with lung adenocarcinoma. The CD4 and CD8 labels of this study may be unreliable.

V and J are TRBV20-1 and TRBJ2-7; weak D call: TRBD2 (5 bases). CDR3 length equals 15 residues. Trimming cost V 0 bases and J 0 bases, with 12 bases left between them. CDR1 is DFQATT, CDR2 SNEGSKA, per germline (reference sequence). CDR3 bases: TGCAGTGCTAGAGATCCTAGCTTTAGCTCCTACGAGCAGTACTTC. Protein: CSARDPSFSSYEQYF.

With respect to this clonotype: A read error may account for a junction end that differs from germline. The chain's CDR3 is CAGGGGPDGNIQYF. CDR3 bases: TGTGCTGGTGGTGGGGGGCCCGACGGAAACATCCAGTACTTC. The J gene is TRBJ2-4, the V gene TRBV12-5; the D call may be TRBD1 or TRBD2 (6 bases each). The CDR3 sequence is 14 residues long. The germline gives CDR1 LGHNT, CDR2 FRNRAP. The variable domain in full, with the rest retrieved from reference TRBV12-5 and TRBJ2-4, is DARVTQTPRHKVTEMGQEVTMRCQPILGHNTVFWYRQTMMQGLELLAYFRNRAPLDDSGMPKDRFSAEMPDATLATLKIQPSEPRDSAVYFCAGGGGPDGNIQYFGAGTRLSVL.

This chain joins TRBV7-2 and TRBJ2-1; TRBD2 aligns across 10 bases. The assigned J gene may be wrong: the sequence end matches TRBJ2-7 better. This CDR3 is 14 amino acids long. The germline V gene has CDR1 SGHTA and CDR2 FQGNSA. CDR3: CASSFFIAGGRQYF. DNA of the CDR3: TGTGCCAGCAGCTTTTTCATAGCGGGAGGTCGGCAGTACTTC.

This clonotype was seen ten or more times. The chain joins TRBV30 to TRBJ2-1; 7 nucleotides line up with TRBD2. Germline V CDR1 and CDR2: GTSNPN, SVGIG (reference sequence). Trimming at V came to 3 bases and at J to 4 bases, leaving 3 bases not matched to a gene. The CDR3 spans 13 residues. The CDR3 DNA follows: TGTGCCTGGAGCGGGGACTATTACAATGAGCAGTTCTTC. Translation gives CAWSGDYYNEQFF.

The chain employs TRBV6-1 and TRBJ2-1; TRBD2 aligns across 8 bases. Losses at the gene ends were 4 bases for V and 3 bases for J; bases not matched to a gene: 5. In germline, CDR1 is MNHNS, CDR2 SASEGT. The CDR3 spans 15 residues. The CDR3 sequence: CASSATSGNYNEQFF. As DNA, the CDR3 is TGTGCCAGCAGTGCCACTAGCGGAAACTACAATGAGCAGTTCTTC.

V gene TRBV21-1 combines with J gene TRBJ2-1. TRBV21-1 constitutes a pseudogene. The CDR3 contains 15 residues. As DNA, the CDR3 is TGTGCCAGCAGCAAAGGAGTTGCCGAATGGAATGAGCAGTTCTTC. This sequence encodes CASSKGVAEWNEQFF.

The table lists this clonotype with many counts. The chain employs TRBV6-5 and TRBJ1-1; a weak D match, TRBD1 (5 bases). CDR1 and CDR2 from the germline V gene are MNHEY and SVGAGI. V shed 2 bases and J shed 11 bases, with 12 bases lying between them. The CDR3 is 12 residues long. This CDR3 is CASSYGGKEAFF. In nucleotides, the CDR3 is TGTGCCAGCAGTTACGGGGGTAAGGAGGCTTTCTTT.

The sample holds one count of this clonotype. The chain is built from TRBV6-1 and TRBJ2-6, with D uncertain. The J call may not be correct, given that the DNA end is closer to TRBJ2-1. This CDR3 region has 10 residues. Germline CDR1 is MNHNS and CDR2 is SASEGT. CDR3 protein: CASSAGEQFF. CDR3 nucleotides: TGTGCCAGCTCGGCCGGTGAGCAGTTCTTC.

Comments on this clonotype: At one end the junction does not follow the germline gene, possibly because of a read error. V usage is TRBV6-1 and J usage is TRBJ2-3; D could derive from TRBD1 or TRBD2 (5 bases each). CDR1 is MNHNS and CDR2 is SASEGT in the germline V gene. The CDR3 runs 16 residues. The CDR3 sequence: CASREAGTGVEDTQYF. The CDR3 DNA reads TGTGCCAGCAGGGAAGCCGGGACCGGGGTTGAGGATACGCAGTATTTT.

This clonotype has more than one count but fewer than ten. Here the CDR3 DNA reads TGTGCCAGCAGTTACGGTAGAGCAACCGGGGAGCTGTTTTTT. Amino acid sequence: CASSYGRATGELFF. The chain is built from TRBV6-5 and TRBJ2-2; D gene unclear. Trimming left V 2 bases short and J 5 bases short, with 9 bases between. The germline V gene has CDR1 MNHEY and CDR2 SVGAGI. CDR3 length: 14 residues.

Comments on this clonotype: The junction differs from germline at one of its ends, possibly a read error. The chain recombines TRBV6-1 with TRBJ2-4; D might be TRBD1 or TRBD2, each matching 5 bases. Germline V lookup: CDR1 MNHNS, CDR2 SASEGT. The CDR3 length is 15 residues. The CDR3 reads CGSVTGPGAGDIQYF. Here the CDR3 DNA reads TGTGGCAGCGTCACGGGGCCAGGAGCCGGAGACATTCAGTACTTC.

This clonotype was observed a few times. This chain connects TRBV12-5 to TRBJ2-5, with TRBD1 matching 10 bases. V lost 6 bases and J lost 4; bases outside the gene matches: 11. Germline CDR1 is LGHNT and CDR2 is FRNRAP. The CDR3 is made up of 16 amino acids. CDR3: CASGRGARDRGETQYF. Here the CDR3 DNA reads TGTGCTAGTGGCCGAGGTGCCCGGGACAGGGGAGAGACCCAGTACTTC.

This clonotype was picked up many times. This chain uses TRBV10-3 with TRBJ2-2; TRBD2 matches at 10 bases. The ends lost 5 bases at V and 4 bases at J; junction bases unmatched: 10. CDR3 length equals 17 residues. The germline CDR1 and CDR2 sequences are ENHRY and SYGVKD. The CDR3: CAISRAGGPRGTGELFF. CDR3 nucleotides: TGTGCCATCAGTAGAGCGGGAGGGCCTCGGGGCACCGGGGAGCTGTTTTTT.